This T cell receptor (beta chain) was sequenced for a study of blood T cell repertoires in COVID-19. The length of the CDR3 is 12 residues. The V end was cut by 3 bases, the J end by 8 bases, with 8 bases between. Germline loops: CDR1 MDHEN, CDR2 SYDVKM. Assay: immunoSEQ multiplex PCR; the TCRdb copy retains only in-frame clones and omits some. The sample contains over 150,000 clones, roughly 90% of which appear only once. Sequencing input: peripheral blood. The chain recombines TRBV28 with TRBJ1-5; D perhaps matches TRBD1 (6 bases). The receptor comes from a man between 18 and 29 years old with COVID-19, enrolled during active disease. The CDR3 region has the DNA TGTGCCAGCAGTTTGAGGGGGAAGCCCCAGCATTTT. Its translation is CASSLRGKPQHF.